This entry lists 9 T cell receptor beta chains sequenced from one sample in a study of CD8+ T cells in alopecia areata. Extracted from the samples, RNA was reverse transcribed into cDNA to serve as the sequencing template. Generated by immunoSEQ multiplex PCR, the TCRdb table keeps only in-frame clones and is missing some. Among about 150,000 clones, less than 70% were seen once, and the ten largest hold more than 15%. Treatment noted: oral pan-JAK inhibitor, 5-10 mg twice daily. The sequencing used CD8+ T cells sorted from blood, collected at week 4, from a patient treated with tofacitinib. Every receptor here comes from a human donor with alopecia areata.

The rearrangement joins TRBV7-9 to TRBJ1-1; D unclear. There are 14 residues in the CDR3. The V end was cut by 1 base, the J end by 0 bases, with 6 bases between. The germline V gene encodes CDR1 SEHNR and CDR2 FQNEAQ (reference sequence). The CDR3 bases are TGTGCCAGCAGCTTAGAAGTGTTGAACACTGAAGCTTTCTTT. Translation gives CASSLEVLNTEAFF.

The CDR3, as DNA: TGTGCCAGCAGCCCCAGGACAGGGATTAACTATGGCTACACCTTC. This sequence encodes CASSPRTGINYGYTF. The gene calls are TRBV7-9 and TRBJ1-2, with 8 bases identical to TRBD1. Germline CDR1 and CDR2: SEHNR and FQNEAQ (reference sequence). The CDR3 has 15 amino acids. V lost 5 bases to trimming and J lost 1 base; unmatched junction nucleotides: 6.

There are a few counts of this clone. This chain joins TRBV2 and TRBJ2-4, with a weak D call TRBD1 (6 bases). The CDR3 loop spans 12 amino acids. Germline CDR1 and CDR2: SNHLY and FYNNEI. V shed 6 bases and J shed 11 bases, with 14 bases lying between them. For the CDR3, the DNA is TGTGCCAGCAGACCACTTACAGGGTTTCAGTACTTC. Protein product: CASRPLTGFQYF.

The V gene is TRBV27, the J gene TRBJ2-7; the match to TRBD1 covers 9 bases. The ends lost 4 bases at V and 4 bases at J; junction bases unmatched: 5. Germline CDR1 MNHEY, CDR2 SMNVEV (reference sequence). The CDR3 has 14 residues. The DNA for the CDR3 is TGTGCCAGCAGTTCCCCGACAGGGGGGTACGAGCAGTACTTC. It yields the protein CASSSPTGGYEQYF.

V gene TRBV7-2 combines with J gene TRBJ2-3, with D unresolved. With 7 bases removed from V and 4 bases from J, the gap between germline ends came to 12 bases. The germline CDR1 and CDR2 sequences are SGHTA and FQGNSA. This CDR3 comprises 13 residues. The CDR3 sequence: CASTPFGADTQYF. The CDR3 DNA sequence: TGTGCCAGCACCCCTTTCGGAGCAGATACGCAGTATTTT. Based on the CDR3 plus reference TRBV7-2 and TRBJ2-3, the full variable domain is GAGVSQSPSNKVTEKGKDVELRCDPISGHTALYWYRQSLGQGLEFLIYFQGNSAPDKSGLPSDRFSAERTGGSVSTLTIQRTQQEDSAVYLCASTPFGADTQYFGPGTRLTVL.

This chain joins TRBV6-5 and TRBJ2-1; 7 bases are shared with TRBD1. V was clipped by 2 bases and J by 1 base; unmatched bases: 2. The CDR3 has 15 residues. CDR1 is MNHEY and CDR2 is SVGAGI in the germline V gene. Here the CDR3 reads CASSYGTASYNEQFF. The DNA of the CDR3 is TGTGCCAGCAGTTACGGGACAGCGTCCTACAATGAGCAGTTCTTC.

V gene TRBV9 combines with J gene TRBJ2-3; possible D gene TRBD1, 6 bases. Germline CDR1 reads SGDLS; CDR2 reads YYNGEE. V lost 4 bases and J 3 bases, leaving 18 bases between the germline ends. There are 16 residues in the CDR3. CDR3 coding DNA: TGTGCCAGCAGCCCTCGCTCGGGACATCCTACAGATACGCAGTATTTT. Amino acids: CASSPRSGHPTDTQYF.

The chain recombines TRBV5-1 with TRBJ1-6; D gene ambiguous. Deletions cut 0 bases from V and 1 base from J, with 5 bases between. In germline, CDR1 is SGHRS, CDR2 YFSETQ. The CDR3 length is 15 residues. The CDR3 DNA sequence: TGCGCCAGCAGCTTGGGACCGTCCTATAATTCACCCCTCCACTTT. Translated, it gives CASSLGPSYNSPLHF.

The chain uses TRBV11-2 and TRBJ2-7, with unresolved D. Germline assignment: CDR1 SGHAT and CDR2 FQNNGV. There are 13 residues in the CDR3. The V end lost 1 base, the J end lost 8 bases, and 12 bases lay between the germline ends. DNA of the CDR3: TGTGCCAGCAGCTTAGTTATCTCACCTCAGCAGTACTTC. Its translation is CASSLVISPQQYF.